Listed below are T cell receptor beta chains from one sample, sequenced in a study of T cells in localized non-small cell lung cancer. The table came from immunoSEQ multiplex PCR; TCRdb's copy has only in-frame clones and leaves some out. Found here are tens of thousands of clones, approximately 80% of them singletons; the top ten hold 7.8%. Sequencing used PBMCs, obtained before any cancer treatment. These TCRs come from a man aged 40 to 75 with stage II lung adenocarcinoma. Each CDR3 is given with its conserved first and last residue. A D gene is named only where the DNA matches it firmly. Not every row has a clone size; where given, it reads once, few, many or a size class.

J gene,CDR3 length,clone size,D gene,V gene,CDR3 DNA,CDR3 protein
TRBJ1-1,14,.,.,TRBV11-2,TGTGCCAGCAGCCGCCGCGGGGGGAACACTGAAGCTTTCTTT,CASSRRGGNTEAFF
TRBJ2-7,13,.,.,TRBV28,TGTGCCAGCAGTTTCAGGGGACCAGGTGAGCAGTACTTC,CASSFRGPGEQYF
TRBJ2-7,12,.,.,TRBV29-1,TGCAGCGCTCATACAGGGCGGGGTGAGCAGTACTTC,CSAHTGRGEQYF
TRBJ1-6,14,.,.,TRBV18,TGTGCCAGCTCACCACGACAGAATAATTCACCCCTCCACTTT,CASSPRQNNSPLHF
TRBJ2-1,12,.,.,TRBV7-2,TGTGCCAGCAGCTTATGGGCATCTAAGCAGTTCTTC,CASSLWASKQFF
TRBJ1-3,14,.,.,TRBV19,TGTGCCAGTAGTACCCGGACGGCTGGAAACACCATATATTTT,CASSTRTAGNTIYF
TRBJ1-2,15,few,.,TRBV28,TGTGCCAGCAGTGTCAATGACAGGCTTTTGCGAGGCTACACCTTC,CASSVNDRLLRGYTF
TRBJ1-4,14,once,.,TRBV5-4,TGCGCCAGCAGCTCGCAGCGTGCCGTCGGAAAACTGTTTTTT,CASSSQRAVGKLFF
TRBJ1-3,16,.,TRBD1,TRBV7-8,TGTGCCAGCAGCGCCGGGACAGTTTCCTCTGGAAACACCATATATTTT,CASSAGTVSSGNTIYF
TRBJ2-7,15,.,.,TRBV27,TGTGCCAGCAGTTTATCATTCACAGCAATCTACGAGCAGTACTTC,CASSLSFTAIYEQYF
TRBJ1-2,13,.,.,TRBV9,TGTGCCAGCAGCCGTTCACAGGGATTTGGCTACACCTTC,CASSRSQGFGYTF
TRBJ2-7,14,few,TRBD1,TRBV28,TGTGCCAGCAAAGACAGGGGGCCCTCCTACGAGCAGTACTTC,CASKDRGPSYEQYF
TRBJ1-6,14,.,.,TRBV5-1,TGCGCCAGCAGCTTGGGGCAGTGGGATTCACCCCTCCACTTT,CASSLGQWDSPLHF
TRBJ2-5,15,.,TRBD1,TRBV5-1,TGCGCCAGCAGCGTCAATACAGGGGGCGAAGAGACCCAGTACTTC,CASSVNTGGEETQYF
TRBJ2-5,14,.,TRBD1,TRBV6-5,TGTGCCAGCAGTTCACCCTCAGGGGGAAAGACCCAGTACTTC,CASSSPSGGKTQYF